These 18 T cell receptor beta chains share one sample of origin, sequenced in a study of CD8+ T cells in alopecia areata. The sequencing template was cDNA reverse transcribed from extracted RNA. The method was immunoSEQ multiplex PCR; TCRdb's version includes in-frame clones alone and lacks a portion of them. The table includes more than 4,000 clones, about 64% detected once. The sequenced material came from skin. The receptors were sampled from a human donor in good health.

The chain has TRBV7-9 and TRBJ1-2, with D possibly TRBD1 on 6 matching bases. The CDR3 runs to 18 residues. V was trimmed by 6 bases and J by 0 bases, leaving 23 bases between them. Germline values: CDR1 SEHNR, CDR2 FQNEAQ (reference sequence). In DNA, the CDR3 is TGTGCCAGCAGACCTAAAAATGCGACAGGTTCCGCTAACTATGGCTACACCTTC. It specifies CASRPKNATGSANYGYTF.

The V and J genes are TRBV10-3 and TRBJ2-5; no firm D call. The CDR3 is made up of 11 amino acids. Germline CDR1 is ENHRY and CDR2 is SYGVKD. V gave up 2 bases and J gave up 11 bases, with 9 bases separating them. The CDR3 loop reads CAISEKDKQYF. For the CDR3, the DNA is TGTGCCATCAGTGAGAAGGATAAGCAGTACTTC.

This rearrangement joins TRBV28 to TRBJ1-2; a possible D gene is TRBD1 (6 bases). The CDR3 has 13 residues. V gave up 7 bases and J gave up 8 bases, with 17 bases separating them. Germline loops: CDR1 MDHEN, CDR2 SYDVKM. The CDR3 DNA is TGTGCCAGCAAGCCCTCGGGGGCTAGAGGCTACACCTTC. Translating gives CASKPSGARGYTF.

This clone occurred a few times. The rearrangement joins TRBV18 to TRBJ2-1; TRBD2 might be the D (6 bases). The germline V and J ends were trimmed by 3 bases and 3 bases, with 18 bases remaining between them. This CDR3 has 17 residues. Germline CDR1 and CDR2: KGHSH and LQKENI. CDR3 bases: TGTGCCAGCTCACCGTCGATTAGCGGAGCGATCTACAATGAGCAGTTCTTC. Translated, it gives CASSPSISGAIYNEQFF.

The chain uses TRBV10-2 and TRBJ1-5; D uncertain. Trimming cost V 4 bases and J 2 bases, with 12 bases left between them. Germline V CDR1 and CDR2: WSHSY, SAAADI. This CDR3 comprises 15 residues. CDR3 DNA: TGCGCCAGCAGTGTCAAACGGCAAGGCAATCAGCCCCAGCATTTT. Protein sequence: CASSVKRQGNQPQHF.

The V call is TRBV6-5, the J call TRBJ1-5; D is undetermined. In germline, CDR1 is MNHEY, CDR2 SVGAGI. The germline V and J ends were trimmed by 2 bases and 3 bases, with 11 bases remaining between them. The CDR3 is 15 amino acids. The DNA of the CDR3 is TGTGCCAGCAGTTACACGAACAGCAACAATCAGCCCCAGCATTTT. Translating it yields CASSYTNSNNQPQHF.

The V gene is TRBV2, the J gene TRBJ2-2, with 9 positions matching TRBD1. This CDR3 comprises 14 residues. Germline loops: CDR1 SNHLY, CDR2 FYNNEI. With 4 bases clipped from V and 6 bases from J, the junction kept 3 bases outside the gene matches. The CDR3 DNA reads TGTGCCAGCAGTGTAACAGGGGGCCCCGGGGAGCTGTTTTTT. It codes for CASSVTGGPGELFF.

V is TRBV6-6 and J is TRBJ2-2; 11 positions match TRBD2. Germline CDR1 is MNHNY and CDR2 is SVGAGI (reference sequence). The junction had 4 bases not matched to a gene; V was cut back by 7 bases and J by 6 bases. The CDR3 totals 14 residues. DNA of the CDR3: TGTGCCAGCATCCCACTAGCGGGAGCCGGGGAGCTGTTTTTT. Its protein is CASIPLAGAGELFF.

CDR3 residues: CASSYGTGQETQYF. DNA of the CDR3: TGTGCCAGCAGCTATGGGACAGGCCAAGAGACCCAGTACTTC. This chain joins TRBV7-6 and TRBJ2-5; 8 bases align to TRBD1. V lost 4 bases and J lost 1; bases outside the gene matches: 2. This CDR3 has 14 residues. In germline, CDR1 is SGHVS, CDR2 FNYEAQ.

This clone was recorded only once. J is TRBJ2-4 and V is TRBV5-5, with 8 positions matching TRBD2. CDR3 length: 19 amino acids. V lost 0 bases, J lost 2 bases, and 13 bases stayed unmatched. The germline V gene has CDR1 SGHKS and CDR2 YYEKEE (reference sequence). CDR3 in amino acids: CASSLVGGERSPTKNIQYF. CDR3 sequence (DNA): TGTGCCAGCAGCTTGGTCGGGGGGGAGCGGTCCCCCACCAAAAACATTCAGTACTTC.

The chain links TRBV18 to TRBJ1-2; D not certain. The ends were cut back, 3 bases at V and 4 bases at J, with 9 bases in the middle. CDR1 and CDR2 (germline): KGHSH, LQKENI. This CDR3 is 13 amino acids long. CDR3 DNA sequence: TGTGCCAGCTCACCCGGTGGAGCCTATGGCTACACCTTC. Its translation: CASSPGGAYGYTF.

The genes are TRBV7-8 and TRBJ2-1; TRBD2 might be the D (6 bases). Trimming took 4 bases from V and 4 from J, leaving 20 bases between them. Looked up from germline, CDR1 is SGHVS and CDR2 is FQNEAQ. The CDR3 length is 17 residues. The CDR3: CASSSPAGGIVYNEQFF. CDR3 coding DNA: TGTGCCAGCAGCTCCCCAGCTGGCGGGATAGTTTACAATGAGCAGTTCTTC.

The CDR3 protein is CASSAGPERDEQFF. The DNA for the CDR3 is TGTGCCAGCAGTGCTGGTCCCGAACGGGACGAGCAGTTCTTC. The rearrangement joins TRBV2 to TRBJ2-1, with D perhaps TRBD1 or TRBD2 (5 bases each). Germline V gene sequence: CDR1 SNHLY, CDR2 FYNNEI. This CDR3 contains 14 residues. The V end lost 4 bases, the J end lost 10 bases, and 17 bases lay between the germline ends.

The chain carries TRBV19 and TRBJ1-3; D uncertain. The ends were cut back, 7 bases at V and 2 bases at J, with 6 bases in the middle. The CDR3 loop spans 12 amino acids. Germline V gene sequence: CDR1 LNHDA, CDR2 SQIVND (reference sequence). CDR3 bases: TGTGCCAGTACAAGTACTGGAAACACCATATATTTT. It yields the protein CASTSTGNTIYF.

This clone has just a few counts. The V call is TRBV5-6, the J call TRBJ2-5; D is tentatively TRBD1 or TRBD2 (5 bases each). Deletions cut 7 bases from V and 5 bases from J, with 21 bases between. The V gene's germline CDR1 is SGHDT and CDR2 YYEEEE. This CDR3 contains 15 residues. The CDR3 here is CASALASQGGETQYF. CDR3 nucleotides: TGTGCCAGCGCCCTAGCTTCTCAGGGCGGCGAGACCCAGTACTTC.

This clone was counted a single time. The genes are TRBV14 and TRBJ1-1; 8 nucleotides line up with TRBD1. With V trimmed by 1 base and J by 10 bases, 8 bases remained unmatched. Germline CDR1 SGHDN, CDR2 FVKESK. This CDR3 region has 14 residues. The CDR3, as DNA: TGTGCCAGCAGCCAAGTGCCAGGGGGCGCGTCAGCTTTCTTT. This sequence encodes CASSQVPGGASAFF.

V and J are TRBV6-5 and TRBJ1-1; D is ambiguous. CDR1 is MNHEY and CDR2 is SVGAGI in the germline V gene. V shed 8 bases and J shed 1 base, with 17 bases lying between them. This CDR3 region has 15 residues. CDR3 DNA sequence: TGTGCCAGCCGAGCAGAAGGGCGGAGGAACACTGAAGCTTTCTTT. Encoded protein: CASRAEGRRNTEAFF.

This clone was seen only once. This chain links TRBV6-4 with TRBJ1-5; 9 nucleotides line up with TRBD1. The CDR3 has 15 residues. Unmatched junction bases numbered 2, after V lost 4 bases and J lost 1 base. Germline V gene data show CDR1 as MRHNA and CDR2 as SNTAGT. The DNA for the CDR3 is TGTGCCAGCAGTGTCGGACAGGGGAGCAATCAGCCCCAGCATTTT. This codes for CASSVGQGSNQPQHF.